A selection of T cell receptor beta chains follows, all from one sample in a study of T cells in Graves' hyperthyroidism and ophthalmopathy. TCRdb redid the calling of the multiplex PCR reads with MiXCR, one entry per CDR3 protein. The sample lists fewer than 600,000 distinct CDR3 sequences, about 15% occurring once. Input material: blood. The receptors were sampled from a woman younger than 30 with Graves' hyperthyroidism. CDR3s include the opening cysteine and the closing phenylalanine or tryptophan. The D gene is left open where the match is weak. The size entry is marked missing in some rows and otherwise reads once, few, many or a size class.

j_call,clone_size,d_call,v_call,cdr3_aa,cdr3_nt
TRBJ2-1,many,TRBD2,TRBV6-1,CASSSLISGSANEQFF,TGTGCCAGCAGCTCACTTATTAGCGGGAGTGCCAATGAGCAGTTCTTC
TRBJ2-1,many,NA,TRBV29-1,CSVTPPGDEQFF,TGCAGCGTTACCCCCCCAGGAGATGAGCAGTTCTTC
TRBJ2-1,NA,TRBD2,TRBV19,CASSIPGLAGGGEQFF,TGTGCCAGTAGTATACCGGGACTAGCGGGAGGTGGGGAGCAGTTCTTC
TRBJ1-2,many,TRBD1,TRBV4-1,CASSQEDRGHYGYTF,TGCGCCAGCAGCCAAGAGGACAGGGGGCACTATGGCTACACCTTC
TRBJ2-3,many,TRBD1,TRBV29-1,CSVPGGTSTDTQYF,TGCAGCGTTCCAGGGGGTACTAGCACAGATACGCAGTATTTT
TRBJ2-1,NA,TRBD2,TRBV19,CARGLAGVSNEQFF,TGTGCCAGAGGACTAGCGGGAGTAAGCAATGAGCAGTTCTTC
TRBJ2-3,NA,TRBD2,TRBV9,CASSGTTSGRVPDTQYF,TGTGCCAGCAGCGGAACGACTAGCGGGAGGGTGCCAGATACGCAGTATTTT
TRBJ1-1,many,NA,TRBV11-3,CASSSLGLNTEAFF,TGTGCCAGCAGCTCACTGGGGTTAAACACTGAAGCTTTCTTT
TRBJ2-2,many,NA,TRBV25-1,CASSDPGPTGELFF,TGTGCCAGCAGTGACCCAGGACCCACCGGGGAGCTGTTTTTT
TRBJ1-2,many,TRBD1,TRBV20-1,CSAGRDRARYGYTF,TGCAGTGCTGGCCGGGACAGGGCCCGGTATGGCTACACCTTC
TRBJ1-1,NA,NA,TRBV5-1,CASSLTTELPNTEAFF,TGCGCCAGCAGCTTGACCACTGAACTGCCAAACACTGAAGCTTTCTTT
TRBJ2-3,many,NA,TRBV3-1,CASSQESESTDTQYF,TGTGCCAGCAGCCAAGAGTCCGAGAGCACAGATACGCAGTATTTT
TRBJ1-2,NA,NA,TRBV24-1,CATSAFGLSYTF,TGTGCCACCAGTGCATTCGGTTTGAGCTACACCTTC
TRBJ2-1,NA,NA,TRBV5-1,CASSQGEAYNDQFF,TGTGCCAGCAGCCAGGGAGAAGCCTACAATGATCAGTTCTTC
TRBJ1-2,NA,NA,TRBV5-6,CASSQDQGQGYTF,TGTGCCAGCAGCCAAGATCAAGGCCAGGGCTACACCTTC
TRBJ2-7,NA,TRBD1,TRBV6-1,CASSDRVLLSYEQYF,TGTGCCAGCTCGGACAGGGTGCTACTCTCCTACGAGCAGTACTTC
TRBJ1-1,many,NA,TRBV19,CASSNLLKNTEAFF,TGTGCCAGTAGTAACTTACTAAAGAACACTGAAGCTTTCTTT
TRBJ2-7,many,TRBD2,TRBV28,CASSLPSGSDGQYF,TGTGCCAGCAGTTTACCTAGCGGGTCGGATGGACAGTACTTC
TRBJ2-3,many,NA,TRBV10-3,CAISEGRPPNRDTQYF,TGTGCCATCAGTGAAGGGAGGCCGCCAAACCGGGATACGCAGTATTTT
TRBJ2-2,many,NA,TRBV9,CASSVEARGTGELFF,TGTGCCAGCAGCGTAGAAGCTCGGGGCACCGGGGAGCTGTTTTTT
TRBJ1-1,many,NA,TRBV24-1,CATSAGPHTEAFF,TGTGCCACCAGTGCCGGTCCGCACACTGAAGCTTTCTTT
TRBJ2-1,many,TRBD2,TRBV27,CASRPARLAMSNEQFF,TGTGCCAGCAGACCGGCTAGACTAGCGATGAGCAATGAGCAGTTCTTC
TRBJ2-5,many,NA,TRBV20-1,CSAGGVGRGRLGETQYF,TGCAGTGCCGGGGGGGTCGGCAGGGGGCGATTGGGAGAGACCCAGTACTTC
TRBJ2-3,many,TRBD2,TRBV10-2,CASSGLAGGTDTQYF,TGTGCCAGCAGTGGGCTAGCGGGAGGCACAGATACGCAGTATTTT
TRBJ1-1,many,NA,TRBV2,CASRSLWGRTEAFF,TGTGCCAGCAGAAGCCTTTGGGGGAGGACTGAAGCTTTCTTT
TRBJ1-1,few,NA,TRBV15,CATRGGHPEAFF,TGTGCCACCAGGGGAGGTCATCCTGAAGCTTTCTTT
TRBJ1-4,few,NA,TRBV7-2,CASSFVGRGEEKLFF,TGTGCCAGCAGCTTCGTCGGGAGGGGCGAAGAAAAACTGTTTTTT
TRBJ2-2,NA,NA,TRBV19,CASSLRLDTGELFF,TGTGCCAGTAGCCTCAGGCTGGACACCGGGGAGCTGTTTTTT
TRBJ2-7,many,TRBD2,TRBV20-1,CSARQTSGTYEQYF,TGCAGTGCTAGACAGACTAGCGGGACATACGAGCAGTACTTC
TRBJ1-5,NA,TRBD1,TRBV19,CASRGRQGIANQPQHF,TGTGCCAGTAGGGGACGACAGGGGATTGCTAATCAGCCCCAGCATTTT
TRBJ2-1,many,NA,TRBV11-2,CASSRGPGSGLYNEQFF,TGTGCCAGCAGCCGAGGACCCGGTAGCGGACTATACAATGAGCAGTTCTTC
TRBJ1-5,few,NA,TRBV4-1,CASRGTGLGQPQHF,TGCGCCAGCAGAGGGACCGGATTGGGTCAGCCCCAGCATTTT
TRBJ2-6,few,TRBD2,TRBV19,CASSTPGLGANVLTF,TGTGCCAGTAGTACTCCGGGACTAGGGGCCAACGTCCTGACTTTC
TRBJ1-1,many,TRBD1,TRBV2,CASSEYDRGGPEAFF,TGTGCCAGCAGTGAATATGACAGGGGAGGGCCTGAAGCTTTCTTT
TRBJ2-7,few,TRBD1,TRBV18,CASPNRQGTYEQYF,TGTGCCAGCCCTAACCGACAGGGCACCTACGAGCAGTACTTC
TRBJ2-2,many,TRBD1,TRBV9,CASSGQGAISGELFF,TGTGCCAGCAGTGGACAGGGGGCAATCTCCGGGGAGCTGTTTTTT
TRBJ1-2,many,NA,TRBV19,CASSIRDPYGYTF,TGTGCCAGTAGTATACGCGACCCCTATGGCTACACCTTC
TRBJ1-2,many,NA,TRBV15,CATSTPTVPYGYTF,TGTGCCACCAGCACCCCGACAGTTCCCTATGGCTACACCTTC
TRBJ2-1,NA,NA,TRBV12-3/TRBV12-4,CASSFARRAYNEQFF,TGTGCCAGCAGTTTCGCACGGAGGGCCTACAATGAGCAGTTCTTC
TRBJ2-5,many,TRBD2,TRBV18,CASSPGGSGSGQETQYF,TGTGCCAGCTCACCCGGCGGTAGCGGGAGTGGGCAAGAGACCCAGTACTTC
TRBJ2-1,many,TRBD1,TRBV27,CASSPSRDRANEQFF,TGTGCCAGCAGTCCGTCCCGGGACAGGGCCAATGAGCAGTTCTTC
TRBJ1-6,many,NA,TRBV9,CASSVDLRRGSPLHF,TGTGCCAGCAGCGTAGATTTAAGGAGGGGTTCACCCCTCCACTTT
TRBJ2-1,NA,TRBD2,TRBV20-1,CSARDPGTSGKSSYNEQFF,TGCAGTGCTAGAGATCCCGGGACTAGCGGGAAGAGCTCCTACAATGAGCAGTTCTTC
TRBJ2-6,NA,NA,TRBV9,CASSSSSGANVLTF,TGTGCCAGCAGCTCATCCTCTGGGGCCAACGTCCTGACTTTC
TRBJ2-3,many,NA,TRBV11-2,CASQPNTDTQYF,TGTGCCAGCCAGCCCAACACAGATACGCAGTATTTT
TRBJ2-3,many,TRBD1,TRBV28,CASSLPGTGTDTQYF,TGTGCCAGCAGTTTACCCGGGACAGGCACAGATACGCAGTATTTT
TRBJ2-4,few,NA,TRBV6-2/TRBV6-3,CASSYSTALAKNIQYF,TGTGCCAGCAGTTACTCGACCGCTCTAGCCAAAAACATTCAGTACTTC
TRBJ2-1,few,TRBD1,TRBV4-1,CASSQEGGTGTYNEQFF,TGCGCCAGCAGCCAAGAAGGGGGGACAGGGACCTACAATGAGCAGTTCTTC
TRBJ2-6,many,NA,TRBV7-8,CASTMWGSGANVLTF,TGTGCCAGCACCATGTGGGGTTCTGGGGCCAACGTCCTGACTTTC
TRBJ2-7,few,NA,TRBV25-1,CASSEYGSTHEQYF,TGTGCCAGCAGTGAATATGGGAGCACTCACGAGCAGTACTTC
TRBJ2-2,NA,TRBD1,TRBV11-2,CASSLGGQGDKTGELFF,TGTGCCAGCAGCTTAGGAGGACAGGGGGATAAGACCGGGGAGCTGTTTTTT
TRBJ1-1,NA,TRBD1,TRBV10-3,CAISETGERVNTEAFF,TGTGCCATCAGTGAAACAGGGGAGAGGGTGAACACTGAAGCTTTCTTT
TRBJ1-1,few,NA,TRBV3-1,CASNLSDQGRTEAFF,TGTGCCAGCAACCTTAGCGATCAGGGGAGAACCGAAGCTTTCTTT
TRBJ2-1,NA,NA,TRBV7-3,CASSHGGTYNEQFF,TGTGCCAGCAGCCATGGGGGCACCTACAATGAGCAGTTCTTC